Listed below are T cell receptor beta chains from one sample, sequenced in a study of post-analysis software for immune sequencing data. TCRdb reprocessed the PCR reads via MiXCR and lists one record per CDR3 protein. The data contain about 200,000 distinct CDR3 sequences, 25% to 30% of them singletons. The specimen sequenced was blood. The receptors derive from a girl aged 2-17 years with multiple sclerosis. The CDR3 runs from the conserved cysteine through the conserved F or W. The D gene is left open where the match is weak. Expanded clones get a size class; other rows say once, few or many, or leave the size out.

v_call	d_call	j_call	clone_size	cdr3_nt	cdr3_aa
TRBV11-2	TRBD1	TRBJ2-3	few	TGTGCCAGCAGCCCGAGAGCGGTGGACAGGGTCACAGATACGCAGTATTTT	CASSPRAVDRVTDTQYF
TRBV27	TRBD1	TRBJ1-5	.	TGTGCCAGCAGTTCGATCGCGGTTTCAGGGGGTCTTGGCAATCAGCCCCAGCATTTT	CASSSIAVSGGLGNQPQHF
TRBV7-3	.	TRBJ1-1	.	TGTGCCAGCAGCTTAACGAAGATAGGGGTCATGAACACTGAAGCTTTCTTT	CASSLTKIGVMNTEAFF
TRBV5-1	.	TRBJ2-7	.	TGCGCCAGCAGCTTGGGCAGCCGGAGCTCCTACGAGCAGTACTTC	CASSLGSRSSYEQYF
TRBV3-1	TRBD1	TRBJ1-4	.	TGTGCCAGCAGCCCCAGACCGGGACAGGCTCTTGAAAAACTGTTTTTT	CASSPRPGQALEKLFF
TRBV11-2	TRBD2	TRBJ2-3	many	TGTGCCAGCAGCTTAGTTTACAACGACCTAGCGGGAAAGGATACGCAGTATTTT	CASSLVYNDLAGKDTQYF
TRBV29-1	.	TRBJ2-2	.	TGCAGCGCAAACCTCGAGAACACCGGGGAGCTGTTTTTT	CSANLENTGELFF
TRBV20-1	.	TRBJ1-2	many	TGCAGTGCTCAGGACTCCAGGGGAAACTATGGCTACACCTTC	CSAQDSRGNYGYTF
TRBV7-2	.	TRBJ2-4	.	TGTGCCAGCAGCCCGGGGGCGGCGAAAAACATTCAGTACTTC	CASSPGAAKNIQYF
TRBV7-2	.	TRBJ2-1	many	TGTGCCAGAAGAGGGGGGGTTATAAACAATGAGCAGTTCTTC	CARRGGVINNEQFF
TRBV20-1	TRBD2	TRBJ2-1	many	TGCAGTGCCAACCTTATAGCGGGAGTATTTGAGCAGTTCTTC	CSANLIAGVFEQFF
TRBV27	.	TRBJ2-1	.	TGTGCCAGCAGTTTATTTTCCACAGTTGACAATGAGCAGTTCTTC	CASSLFSTVDNEQFF
TRBV20-1	.	TRBJ1-2	.	TGCATTCCTTCTGAAGGCGCCTATGGCTACACCTTC	CIPSEGAYGYTF
TRBV7-9	TRBD1	TRBJ2-6	.	TGTGCCAGCGCCCGGACAGGCTACTCTGGGGCCAACGTCCTGACTTTC	CASARTGYSGANVLTF
TRBV12-3/TRBV12-4	.	TRBJ2-5	many	TGTGCCAGCAGTTTAAACGGGCGTTTCGAGACCCAGTACTTC	CASSLNGRFETQYF
TRBV5-1	.	TRBJ2-7	.	TGCGCCAGCAGCTTGGGCGACAATCCAGGGTACAATGAGCAGTACTTC	CASSLGDNPGYNEQYF
TRBV28	TRBD1	TRBJ1-4	few	TGTGCCAGTTCCCCGGGGGGCAGACAGGGGGAAAAACTGTTTTTT	CASSPGGRQGEKLFF
TRBV24-1	.	TRBJ2-5	many	TGTGCCACCAGTGACGTTGGACAGCAAGAGACCCAGTACTTC	CATSDVGQQETQYF
TRBV20-1	TRBD2	TRBJ2-1	many	TGCAGTGCTAGAGCGGGGACTAGCGGGAGAGAAAGCTCCTACAATGAGCAGTTCTTC	CSARAGTSGRESSYNEQFF
TRBV19	TRBD2	TRBJ2-1	.	TGTGCCAGTAGGCTAGCGGGGGGACCCTACAATGAGCAGTTCTTC	CASRLAGGPYNEQFF
TRBV21-1	.	TRBJ1-5	.	TGTGCCAGCAGCAAAGAGGGGAAGAACAGGCTCAATCAGCCCCAGCATTTT	CASSKEGKNRLNQPQHF
TRBV7-2	TRBD1	TRBJ1-2	few	TGTGCCAGCAGCTCAAAAGACAGGGAACCTAACTATGGCTACACCTTC	CASSSKDREPNYGYTF
TRBV9	TRBD2	TRBJ2-3	many	TGTGCCAGCAGCGCGCGGGGGGCTCTCACAGATACGCAGTATTTT	CASSARGALTDTQYF
TRBV11-1	TRBD1	TRBJ1-2	.	TGTGCCAGCAGCTCGGACAGGGGCCATGGCTACACCTTC	CASSSDRGHGYTF
TRBV20-1	TRBD2	TRBJ2-3	.	TGCAGTGCGGGACGTGGGACTAGCGGGAGGTTTAGCACGGATACGCAGTATTTT	CSAGRGTSGRFSTDTQYF
TRBV7-2	.	TRBJ2-3	few	TGTGCCAGCAGTTACGGAGGGGTCGTTCGAGATACGCAGTATTTT	CASSYGGVVRDTQYF
TRBV28	.	TRBJ1-2	.	TGTGCCAGCAGGCCACAGGGTTACTATGGCTACACCTTC	CASRPQGYYGYTF
TRBV28	.	TRBJ1-6	few	TGTGCCAGCGGACGGACAGATAATTCACCCCTCCACTTT	CASGRTDNSPLHF
TRBV20-1	TRBD2	TRBJ2-5	many	TGCAATGCTAGAGTACCGACTAGCACCCAAGAGACCCAGTACTTC	CNARVPTSTQETQYF
TRBV7-3	.	TRBJ1-5	.	TGTGCCAGCAGCTCCCAAATCGACGATAGCAATCAGCCCCAGCATTTT	CASSSQIDDSNQPQHF
TRBV28	TRBD2	TRBJ2-1	many	TGTGCCAGCAGGCCGGGGGGAGAGGTGTTCAATGAGCAGTTCTTC	CASRPGGEVFNEQFF
TRBV30	TRBD1	TRBJ2-3	.	TGTGCCTGGAGGACAGGGTTCACGCAGTATTTT	CAWRTGFTQYF
TRBV7-9	.	TRBJ2-6	.	TGTGCCGGCAGCTTAGTAGTCTCTGGGGCCAACGTCCTGACTTTC	CAGSLVVSGANVLTF
TRBV14	.	TRBJ2-4	.	TGTGCCAGCAGCCAAGTTGGGGTAGGAAACATTCAGTACTTC	CASSQVGVGNIQYF
TRBV28	TRBD2	TRBJ2-3	many	TGTGCCAGCAGGGGGACTAGAGTAAGTTCAGATACGCAGTATTTT	CASRGTRVSSDTQYF
TRBV7-6	TRBD2	TRBJ2-7	.	TGTGCCAGCAGCTTAGCGTCTAGCGGGATATACGAGCAGTACTTC	CASSLASSGIYEQYF
TRBV6-1	.	TRBJ2-7	few	TGTGCCAGCAGTGTCACCGGGACATACTCCTACGAGCAGTACTTC	CASSVTGTYSYEQYF
TRBV4-1	TRBD1	TRBJ2-4	.	TGCGCCAGCAGCCTTCGGGACAGGGACTTAGCCAAAAACATTCAGTACTTC	CASSLRDRDLAKNIQYF
TRBV12-3/TRBV12-4	.	TRBJ1-6	.	TGTGCCAGCAGTCCGGGGCTTTATAATTCACCCCTCCACTTT	CASSPGLYNSPLHF
TRBV20-1	TRBD1	TRBJ2-1	few	TGCAGTGCTAGTGGGACAGGGAATGAGCAGTTCTTC	CSASGTGNEQFF
TRBV29-1	.	TRBJ1-5	.	TGCAGCGTTGGTACAGGTAATAGCAATCAGCCCCAGCATTTT	CSVGTGNSNQPQHF
TRBV5-1	TRBD1	TRBJ1-1	many	TGCGCCAGCAGCGGGACAGGGGGCACTGAAGCTTTCTTT	CASSGTGGTEAFF
TRBV7-6	.	TRBJ2-3	.	TGTGCCAGCAGCCCTACCCGATTAAGCACAGATACGCAGTATTTT	CASSPTRLSTDTQYF
TRBV10-3	TRBD2	TRBJ2-3	many	TGTGCCATCAGGGAGACTAGCGGGAGACCAGATACGCAGTATTTT	CAIRETSGRPDTQYF
TRBV11-2	.	TRBJ2-6	.	TGTGCCAGCAGCTTAGGTTTTGCGGGCTTTGGGGCCAACGTCCTGACTTTC	CASSLGFAGFGANVLTF
TRBV20-1	.	TRBJ2-2	.	TGCAGTGCTAGCTCTCAGGGGAACACCGGGGAGCTGTTTTTT	CSASSQGNTGELFF